The rows below give T cell receptor beta chains drawn from one sample of a study of blood T cell repertoires in COVID-19. Only in-frame clones appear in the TCRdb table, and some are missing; sequencing was by immunoSEQ multiplex PCR. The data show a few hundred thousand clones, 88% seen once. Sequencing used peripheral blood. These receptors were obtained from a young woman who had recovered from COVID-19. Both conserved end residues are part of each CDR3. A D gene is named only where the DNA matches it firmly. Not every row has a clone size; where given, it reads once, few, many or a size class.

D	size	V	J	CDR3	DNA
.	.	TRBV19	TRBJ1-2	CASKERANYGYTF	TGTGCCAGTAAGGAGAGGGCTAACTATGGCTACACCTTC
TRBD1	.	TRBV12-5	TRBJ1-1	CASGLATGPAFF	TGTGCTAGTGGTTTGGCGACAGGGCCAGCTTTCTTT
.	.	TRBV20-1	TRBJ1-4	CSARGPEKLFF	TGCAGTGCTAGGGGCCCTGAAAAACTGTTTTTT
.	.	TRBV6-5	TRBJ1-4	CASSKGVGANEKLFF	TGTGCCAGCAGTAAGGGGGTCGGGGCTAATGAAAAACTGTTTTTT
.	.	TRBV3-1/TRBV3-2	TRBJ2-7	CASSPRTIYEQYF	TGTGCCAGCAGCCCCAGGACAATCTACGAGCAGTACTTC
TRBD2	.	TRBV6-7	TRBJ2-7	CASSYPGTSGTWYEQYF	TGTGCCAGCAGTTACCCCGGGACTAGCGGAACTTGGTACGAGCAGTACTTC
.	.	TRBV11-2	TRBJ2-2	CASSLVGGLWTGELFF	TGTGCCAGCAGCTTAGTCGGGGGGCTGTGGACCGGGGAGCTGTTTTTT
TRBD1	.	TRBV6-5	TRBJ1-1	CASSYSRDRGHTEAFF	TGTGCCAGCAGTTACTCGAGGGACAGGGGGCATACTGAAGCTTTCTTT
TRBD1	many	TRBV2	TRBJ2-6	CASRPGQGLLHGANVLTF	TGTGCCAGCAGACCGGGACAGGGGTTGCTACATGGGGCCAACGTCCTGACTTTC
.	.	TRBV2	TRBJ2-6	CASSAQLSVSGANVLTF	TGTGCCAGCAGTGCACAGCTTTCTGTCTCTGGGGCCAACGTCCTGACTTTC
.	.	TRBV28	TRBJ1-6	CANAGPEGSPLHF	TGTGCCAATGCGGGCCCCGAAGGTTCACCCCTCCACTTT
.	few	TRBV7-8	TRBJ2-2	CASSQARGTGELFF	TGTGCCAGCAGCCAAGCCCGCGGCACCGGGGAGCTGTTTTTT
TRBD2	.	TRBV28	TRBJ2-3	CASNTPGGRGVDTQYF	TGTGCCAGCAATACGCCTGGGGGGCGGGGGGTAGATACGCAGTATTTT
TRBD2	.	TRBV6-5	TRBJ2-2	CASRSGVSDYAELFF	TGTGCCAGCAGAAGCGGGGTCAGTGATTATGCGGAGCTGTTTTTT
TRBD1	.	TRBV28	TRBJ1-2	CASSPDRGYGYTF	TGTGCCAGCAGCCCGGACAGGGGTTATGGCTACACCTTC
.	.	TRBV2	TRBJ1-1	CASSRGEMNTEAFF	TGTGCCAGCAGCAGGGGCGAAATGAACACTGAAGCTTTCTTT
.	.	TRBV19	TRBJ2-5	CASSMILSSEQETQYF	TGTGCCAGTAGTATGATTCTATCTAGCGAACAAGAGACCCAGTACTTC
TRBD2	once	TRBV10-3	TRBJ2-1	CATLGGSIAGNSYNEQFF	TGTGCCACCCTGGGGGGAAGTATAGCGGGAAACTCCTACAATGAGCAGTTCTTC